One sample yielded the 25 T cell receptor beta chains listed below, sequenced in a study of T cells in Graves' hyperthyroidism and ophthalmopathy. Researchers amplified the TCR beta CDR3 regions from RNA transcripts. The primer set for the first-round RT-PCR of the TCR CDR3 was HTBI. TCRdb re-called the multiplex PCR reads through MiXCR, storing one row per CDR3 protein. The sample carries over 700,000 distinct CDR3 sequences, 38% recorded once. Input material: blood. All receptors derive from a young man with Graves' hyperthyroidism.

The V and J genes are TRBV20-1 and TRBJ1-3; D not resolved. This CDR3 is built from 14 residues. V was trimmed by 5 bases and J by 0 bases, leaving 11 bases between them. Germline V lookup: CDR1 DFQATT, CDR2 SNEGSKA (reference sequence). For the CDR3, the DNA is TGCAGTGCTCAAACAGTGAACTCTGGAAACACCATATATTTT. Protein product: CSAQTVNSGNTIYF.

The V and J genes are TRBV2 and TRBJ1-6; TRBD1 matches at 9 bases. The CDR3 length is 12 residues. Losses at the gene ends were 10 bases for V and 12 bases for J; bases not matched to a gene: 7. Germline assignment: CDR1 SNHLY and CDR2 FYNNEI. DNA for the CDR3: TGTGCCACCCGCCCGGGACAGGGACCCCTCCACTTT. Protein product: CATRPGQGPLHF.

Only one count was recorded for this clonotype. The V and J genes are TRBV20-1 and TRBJ2-5; TRBD2 aligns across 9 bases. V trimming: 5 bases; J trimming: 1 base; junction bases outside the gene matches: 14. This CDR3 has 17 amino acids. CDR1 is DFQATT, CDR2 SNEGSKA, per germline (reference sequence). The CDR3 spells CSALPLKREESQETQYF. CDR3 coding DNA: TGCAGTGCTCTCCCCTTAAAGCGGGAGGAGAGCCAAGAGACCCAGTACTTC.

This clonotype was detected many times. DNA for the CDR3: TGTGCCAGCAGCTTAGCGAGGGGAAACACCATATATTTT. Its translation is CASSLARGNTIYF. This chain joins TRBV7-9 and TRBJ1-3; D is unresolved. This CDR3 region has 13 residues. V was pared by 0 bases and J by 4 bases, with 4 bases between. Germline V lookup: CDR1 SEHNR, CDR2 FQNEAQ (reference sequence). Together with reference TRBV7-9 and TRBJ1-3, the CDR3 gives the full variable domain: DTGVSQNPRHKITKRGQNVTFRCDPISEHNRLYWYRQTLGQGPEFLTYFQNEAQLEKSRLLSDRFSAERPKGSFSTLEIQRTEQGDSAMYLCASSLARGNTIYFGEGSWLTVV.

The sample holds many counts of this clonotype. The V call is TRBV7-8, the J call TRBJ1-5; 7 nucleotides align to TRBD1. CDR1 is SGHVS, CDR2 FQNEAQ, per germline. V shed 1 base, J shed 2 bases, and the junction held 5 bases outside the gene matches. CDR3 length equals 16 residues. CDR3 loop: CASSLGQGEGNQPQHF. The DNA of the CDR3 is TGTGCCAGCAGCTTAGGGCAGGGGGAAGGCAATCAGCCCCAGCATTTT.

This sequence joins TRBV29-1 and TRBJ2-2; TRBD1 aligns across 9 bases. Trimming cost V 8 bases and J 7 bases; bases outside gene matches: 5. CDR1 SQVTM and CDR2 ANQGSEA come from the germline V gene. This CDR3 comprises 12 residues. In DNA, the CDR3 is TGCAGCCGGGACAGGGATAGCGGGGAGCTGTTTTTT. This sequence encodes CSRDRDSGELFF.

This clonotype was detected ten times or more. The V gene is TRBV7-3, the J gene TRBJ1-1; D unresolved. Deletions cut 5 bases from V and 1 base from J, with 11 bases between. This CDR3 spans 14 amino acids. Per the germline V gene, CDR1 is SGHTA and CDR2 is FQGTGA. The CDR3 sequence is CASSPSGENTEAFF. The CDR3 DNA is TGTGCCAGCAGCCCGTCGGGAGAGAACACTGAAGCTTTCTTT.

V usage is TRBV15 and J usage is TRBJ1-5; D possibly corresponds to TRBD1 (5 bases). The CDR3 totals 14 residues. Trimming took 5 bases from V and 3 from J, leaving 11 bases between them. CDR1 LNHNV and CDR2 YYDKDF come from the germline V gene (reference sequence). The CDR3 DNA is TGTGCCACCAGCTCGAGGGGCACCAATCAGCCCCAGCATTTT. Amino acids: CATSSRGTNQPQHF. The full variable domain, completed using reference TRBV15 and TRBJ1-5, is DAMVIQNPRYQVTQFGKPVTLSCSQTLNHNVMYWYQQKSSQAPKLLFHYYDKDFNNEADTPDNFQSRRPNTSFCFLDIRSPGLGDTAMYLCATSSRGTNQPQHFGDGTRLSIL.

This clonotype was detected a few times. The V and J genes are TRBV7-9 and TRBJ1-1; TRBD1 matches at 8 bases. V was clipped by 5 bases and J by 4 bases; unmatched bases: 12. The CDR3 is made up of 16 amino acids. The germline V gene encodes CDR1 SEHNR and CDR2 FQNEAQ (reference sequence). The CDR3 DNA reads TGTGCCAGCAGCACAACCCCCGGACAGGGTTTCACTGAAGCTTTCTTT. Translated: CASSTTPGQGFTEAFF. Full variable domain (outside the CDR3, taken from reference TRBV7-9 and TRBJ1-1): DTGVSQNPRHKITKRGQNVTFRCDPISEHNRLYWYRQTLGQGPEFLTYFQNEAQLEKSRLLSDRFSAERPKGSFSTLEIQRTEQGDSAMYLCASSTTPGQGFTEAFFGQGTRLTVV.

This clonotype showed up just a few times. The gene calls are TRBV5-5 and TRBJ1-6, with D perhaps matching TRBD1 (6 bases). There are 15 residues in the CDR3. Per germline, CDR1 SGHKS and CDR2 YYEKEE (reference sequence). Trimming left V 4 bases short and J 4 bases short, with 12 bases between. The CDR3 sequence: CASSREQGYNSPLHF. The DNA of the CDR3 is TGTGCCAGCAGCAGGGAACAGGGATATAATTCACCCCTCCACTTT.

This clonotype was seen a handful of times. The chain combines TRBV4-1 with TRBJ1-2; D is undetermined. V shed 3 bases and J shed 2 bases, with 16 bases lying between them. The CDR3 sequence is 16 residues long. The germline V gene has CDR1 MGHRA and CDR2 YSYEKL. The CDR3 region is CASSQGVTGPNYGYTF. CDR3 nucleotide sequence: TGCGCCAGCAGCCAGGGTGTGACGGGTCCAAACTATGGCTACACCTTC.

J is TRBJ2-5 and V is TRBV7-8, with D perhaps TRBD2 (6 bases). CDR3 length: 13 amino acids. CDR1 and CDR2 (germline): SGHVS, FQNEAQ. V dropped 4 bases and J dropped 9 bases, with 15 bases sitting between them. The CDR3 reads CASSSGLMGAQYF. The CDR3 coding sequence is TGTGCCAGCAGCTCGGGACTTATGGGGGCCCAGTACTTC.

This clonotype turned up a few times. The rearrangement uses TRBV4-1 and TRBJ1-5; TRBD1 might be the D (6 bases). This CDR3 comprises 16 residues. The germline V gene has CDR1 MGHRA and CDR2 YSYEKL. V lost 1 base to trimming and J lost 0 bases, with 10 bases between them. The CDR3 is CASSQGDIDSNQPQHF. CDR3 sequence (DNA): TGCGCCAGCAGCCAAGGGGACATTGATAGCAATCAGCCCCAGCATTTT.

This clonotype was recorded at least ten times. This chain uses TRBV19 with TRBJ1-1; D might be TRBD1 (6 bases). The CDR3 contains 14 residues. Between the trimmed V and J ends, which lost 6 bases and 5 bases, there was a span of 16 bases. The V gene's germline CDR1 is LNHDA and CDR2 SQIVND (reference sequence). The CDR3 spells CASRAQGIWTEAFF. In DNA form, the CDR3 reads TGTGCCAGTAGGGCCCAGGGGATTTGGACTGAAGCTTTCTTT.

The rearrangement links TRBV5-6 to TRBJ2-7; D is tentatively TRBD1 or TRBD2 (5 bases each). The CDR3 is 14 residues long. Germline CDR1 and CDR2: SGHDT and YYEEEE. V lost 0 bases and J 2 bases, leaving 9 bases between the germline ends. The CDR3 loop reads CASSLARGPYEQYF. Written as DNA, the CDR3 is TGTGCCAGCAGCTTGGCCCGGGGACCCTACGAGCAGTACTTC.

This clonotype was seen just once. One end of the junction varies from germline; a read error may be responsible. The rearrangement links TRBV10-3 to TRBJ2-6; a possible D gene is TRBD1 (6 bases). The CDR3 runs 18 residues. Germline V gene lookup returns CDR1 ENHRY and CDR2 SYGVKD. The CDR3 is CASSDLLTGLAGANVLTF. The CDR3 DNA sequence: TGTGCCAGCAGTGATCTACTCACAGGGTTGGCTGGGGCCAACGTCCTGACTTTC.

V gene TRBV10-3 combines with J gene TRBJ1-5; TRBD1 matches 9 bases. The CDR3 totals 14 residues. Germline V gives CDR1 ENHRY, CDR2 SYGVKD. The CDR3 protein is CDSSSGQGHQPQHF. In nucleotides, the CDR3 is TGTGACAGCAGTTCCGGACAGGGGCATCAGCCCCAGCATTTT.

The V call is TRBV7-9, the J call TRBJ2-7; D perhaps matches TRBD2 (6 bases). This CDR3 contains 15 residues. Looked up from germline, CDR1 is SEHNR and CDR2 is FQNEAQ (reference sequence). V shed 3 bases and J shed 4 bases, with 16 bases lying between them. CDR3: CASSFGGLSLYEQYF. CDR3 coding DNA: TGTGCCAGCAGCTTTGGGGGACTTTCCCTTTACGAGCAGTACTTC.

Only a few counts were recorded for this clonotype. This chain joins TRBV6-5 and TRBJ1-2, with D possibly matching TRBD1 (5 bases). The ends were cut back, 1 base at V and 7 bases at J, with 13 bases in the middle. CDR1 MNHEY and CDR2 SVGAGI come from the germline V gene. This CDR3 contains 14 residues. CDR3 nucleotides: TGTGCCAGCAGTTACTTGGACACGACGGGTGGCTACACCTTC. Its translation is CASSYLDTTGGYTF.

V gene TRBV29-1 combines with J gene TRBJ2-2; 12 bases fit TRBD2. J was trimmed by 1 base and V by 6 bases; bases with no gene match: 9. CDR3 length: 17 amino acids. Per germline, CDR1 SQVTM and CDR2 ANQGSEA. CDR3 nucleotides: TGCAGCGTCCGACTAGCGGGAGTCGCGGGGAACACCGGGGAGCTGTTTTTT. Translation gives CSVRLAGVAGNTGELFF.

This sequence joins TRBV7-9 and TRBJ1-2, with 10 bases identical to TRBD1. With V trimmed by 5 bases and J by 4 bases, 7 bases remained unmatched. Germline V CDR1 and CDR2: SEHNR, FQNEAQ (reference sequence). This CDR3 has 15 amino acids. The CDR3 loop reads CASSPRTGGGYGYTF. The CDR3 coding sequence is TGTGCCAGCAGCCCCAGGACAGGGGGAGGCTATGGCTACACCTTC.

This clonotype was seen repeatedly, ten times or more. The chain is built from TRBV6-5 and TRBJ2-7; possible D gene TRBD1, 6 bases. V dropped 6 bases and J dropped 1 base, with 10 bases sitting between them. This CDR3 is 13 amino acids long. Per germline, CDR1 MNHEY and CDR2 SVGAGI. This CDR3 is CASSYGQSYEQYF. The CDR3 DNA reads TGTGCCAGCAGCTACGGACAGTCCTACGAGCAGTACTTC.

Comments on this clonotype: In this CDR3 the conserved last residue, phenylalanine or tryptophan, is missing, so a read error is likely. The chain has TRBV10-3 and TRBJ1-2; D is perhaps TRBD1 (6 bases). Looked up from germline, CDR1 is ENHRY and CDR2 is SYGVKD. V dropped 6 bases and J dropped 10 bases, with 12 bases sitting between them. The CDR3 is made up of 11 amino acids. The CDR3 sequence: CAIRGQRHYTY. The DNA of the CDR3 is TGTGCCATCAGGGGACAAAGACACTACACCTAC.

This clonotype was detected many times. The DNA of the CDR3 is TGCAGCGCCACGGACTCGGCCGGGGAGCTGTTTTTT. The encoded protein is CSATDSAGELFF. The chain joins TRBV29-1 to TRBJ2-2; D perhaps matches TRBD2 (5 bases). This CDR3 has 12 residues. The V gene lost 7 bases and the J gene lost 6 bases, with 12 bases spanning the gap. Germline V gene sequence: CDR1 SQVTM, CDR2 ANQGSEA.

This chain joins TRBV5-1 and TRBJ2-2; 9 positions match TRBD2. The CDR3 consists of 16 residues. Germline V gene sequence: CDR1 SGHRS, CDR2 YFSETQ. Losses at the gene ends were 4 bases for V and 5 bases for J; bases not matched to a gene: 9. The CDR3 spells CASSLWVAGETGELFF. The DNA for the CDR3 is TGCGCCAGCAGCCTGTGGGTAGCGGGAGAAACCGGGGAGCTGTTTTTT. Supplemented by reference TRBV5-1 and TRBJ2-2, the full variable domain reads KAGVTQTPRYLIKTRGQQVTLSCSPISGHRSVSWYQQTPGQGLQFLFEYFSETQRNKGNFPGRFSGRQFSNSRSEMNVSTLELGDSALYLCASSLWVAGETGELFFGEGSRLTVL.